These 21 T cell receptor beta chains share one sample of origin, sequenced in a study of EBV T-cell therapy then PD-1 blockade in nasopharyngeal carcinoma. Sequencing was performed with immunoSEQ multiplex PCR; in TCRdb, only in-frame clones are kept and a portion is missing. The table shows more than 15,000 clones, with approximately 83% occurring only once. The treatment here: AdE1-LMPpoly-expanded autologous EBV-specific T-cell therapy followed by anti-PD-1 nivolumab. Antigens for these TCRs are unknown. The sequenced sample was CD8+ T cells from blood, obtained at day 0 from a patient whose treatment included autologous EBV-specific T cells and nivolumab. The receptors come from a man in his forties with nasopharyngeal carcinoma.

The V call is TRBV9, the J call TRBJ2-2; 10 bases fit TRBD2. V shed 0 bases and J 1 base; nucleotides not matched to a gene: 0. The germline gives CDR1 SGDLS, CDR2 YYNGEE. The CDR3 extends over 16 amino acids. The CDR3 nucleotides read TGTGCCAGCAGCGTAGTAGCGGGGGGGAACACCGGGGAGCTGTTTTTT. This codes for CASSVVAGGNTGELFF.

A single count supports this clone. The chain is built from TRBV5-8 and TRBJ1-4; 7 bases line up with TRBD1. The CDR3 covers 14 residues. Germline CDR1 reads SGHTS; CDR2 reads YDEGEE. Trimming at V came to 0 bases and at J to 4 bases, leaving 0 bases not matched to a gene. The CDR3 protein is CASSLDRGNEKLFF. The CDR3 nucleotides read TGTGCCAGCAGCTTGGACAGGGGTAATGAAAAACTGTTTTTT.

This clone was detected only a few times. CDR3 sequence (DNA): TGCGCCAGCAGCTTCCCCCGCGAGTATAGCGGGGGGAATGACAATGAGCAGTTCTTC. It is translated as CASSFPREYSGGNDNEQFF. The chain couples TRBV5-1 to TRBJ2-1; 10 bases align to TRBD2. Losses at the gene ends were 2 bases for V and 5 bases for J; bases not matched to a gene: 16. The CDR3 runs to 19 residues. CDR1 is SGHRS and CDR2 is YFSETQ in the germline V gene.

The V and J genes are TRBV6-2 or TRBV6-3 and TRBJ2-1; D is undetermined. The CDR3 is made up of 17 amino acids. Trimming removed 0 bases from V and 0 bases from J, with 12 bases in between. CDR1 MNHEY and CDR2 SVGEGT come from the germline V gene. This CDR3 reads CASSYSETQRSYNEQFF. The CDR3 DNA follows: TGTGCCAGCAGTTACTCGGAGACCCAACGCTCCTACAATGAGCAGTTCTTC.

Only a few counts were recorded for this clone. The V call is TRBV30, the J call TRBJ2-3, with 9 bases fitting TRBD2. The length of the CDR3 is 16 residues. The V segment lost 2 bases and the J segment 4 bases; nucleotides outside the gene matches: 10. Germline CDR1 reads GTSNPN; CDR2 reads SVGIG (reference sequence). The CDR3 region is CAWSSSPRGGADTQYF. The DNA for the CDR3 is TGTGCCTGGAGTTCCTCACCGCGGGGGGGCGCAGATACGCAGTATTTT.

This chain connects TRBV2 to TRBJ2-1, with 8 bases aligning to TRBD2. CDR1 is SNHLY and CDR2 is FYNNEI in the germline V gene. With V trimmed by 7 bases and J by 9 bases, 2 bases remained unmatched. This CDR3 has 11 residues. The CDR3 loop reads CASIGGGEQFF. CDR3 DNA: TGTGCCAGCATCGGGGGGGGTGAGCAGTTCTTC.

The chain is built from TRBV29-1 and TRBJ1-1; TRBD1 aligns across 7 bases. V shed 4 bases and J 10 bases; nucleotides not matched to a gene: 6. The CDR3 contains 11 residues. CDR1 is SQVTM and CDR2 is ANQGSEA in the germline V gene. In DNA, the CDR3 is TGCAGCGTTGCAGGGGGGGACCGAGCTTTCTTT. This gives the protein CSVAGGDRAFF. Using reference TRBV29-1 and TRBJ1-1 for the parts outside the CDR3, the full variable domain is SAVISQKPSRDICQRGTSLTIQCQVDSQVTMMFWYRQQPGQSLTLIATANQGSEATYESGFVIDKFPISRPNLTFSTLTVSNMSPEDSSIYLCSVAGGDRAFFGQGTRLTVV.

In this sample, this clone is medium-sized. The V and J genes are TRBV5-1 and TRBJ2-7, with D hard to call. The CDR3 length is 9 residues. Germline-derived CDR1 and CDR2 are SGHRS and YFSETQ. Trimming took off 10 bases at V and 7 bases at J, with 9 bases between the two ends. This chain's CDR3 is CAVGIEQYF. For the CDR3, the DNA is TGCGCCGTAGGGATAGAGCAGTACTTC.

This clone has a single count. This chain connects TRBV23-1 to TRBJ2-1; 8 bases fit TRBD1. TRBV23-1 is flagged as an ORF with uncertain function. CDR3 length: 12 residues. V was pared by 6 bases and J by 7 bases, with 2 bases of the junction left unmatched. The CDR3 DNA follows: TGCGCCAGCAGGGGACAGGTTAATGAGCAGTTCTTC. Translation gives CASRGQVNEQFF.

The V and J genes are TRBV7-9 and TRBJ2-7; a possible D gene is TRBD1 (6 bases). V lost 4 bases, J lost 9 bases, and 13 bases lay in between. The V gene's germline CDR1 is SEHNR and CDR2 FQNEAQ (reference sequence). This CDR3 spans 12 amino acids. CDR3 in DNA: TGTGCCAGCAGCTCCCAGGGGTCGGGGCAGTACTTC. This gives the protein CASSSQGSGQYF.

The chain joins TRBV13 to TRBJ2-1; 10 bases are shared with TRBD2. The CDR3 sequence is 17 residues long. The V and J ends lost 4 bases and 4 bases, in that order; junction bases with no gene match: 10. CDR1 is PRHDT and CDR2 is FYEKMQ in the germline V gene (reference sequence). The CDR3 coding sequence is TGTGCCAGCAGCTCCAAAGGACTAGCGGAAATATACAATGAGCAGTTCTTC. Translated, it gives CASSSKGLAEIYNEQFF.

The rearrangement joins TRBV6-1 to TRBJ2-6, with 10 bases fitting TRBD1. CDR3 length equals 19 residues. V dropped 2 bases and J dropped 3; count of bases not matched to a gene: 10. CDR1 is MNHNS and CDR2 is SASEGT in the germline V gene. CDR3 region: CASSEFGDRGLYGANVLTF. In DNA form, the CDR3 reads TGTGCCAGCAGTGAATTTGGGGACAGGGGTCTCTATGGGGCCAACGTCCTGACTTTC.

This chain links TRBV9 with TRBJ1-5; possible D gene TRBD1, 6 bases. V was trimmed by 6 bases and J by 3 bases, leaving 13 bases between them. Germline loops: CDR1 SGDLS, CDR2 YYNGEE. This CDR3 region has 14 residues. Here the CDR3 reads CASNVGDINQPQHF. CDR3 nucleotides: TGTGCCAGCAACGTCGGGGACATCAATCAGCCCCAGCATTTT.

This clone was seen once. The chain has TRBV2 and TRBJ1-4; 7 nucleotides match TRBD1. V lost 8 bases to trimming and J lost 10 bases; unmatched junction nucleotides: 13. Looked up from germline, CDR1 is SNHLY and CDR2 is FYNNEI. The CDR3 runs 14 residues. The CDR3 sequence: CASRDRKGLGKLFF. The CDR3 DNA reads as TGTGCCAGCCGGGACAGAAAGGGCCTCGGAAAACTGTTTTTT.

This clone rates as medium-sized. The chain combines TRBV6-6 with TRBJ2-7, with TRBD1 matching over 11 bases. In germline, CDR1 is MNHNY, CDR2 SVGAGI (reference sequence). This CDR3 is built from 15 residues. V trimming: 2 bases; J trimming: 3 bases; junction bases outside the gene matches: 3. CDR3 sequence: CASSYGTGGFYEQYF. CDR3 in DNA: TGTGCCAGCAGTTACGGGACAGGGGGTTTCTACGAGCAGTACTTC.

This chain links TRBV6-4 with TRBJ2-3; TRBD2 aligns across 8 bases. Germline values: CDR1 MRHNA, CDR2 SNTAGT. V lost 3 bases and J lost 1; bases outside the gene matches: 0. The CDR3 has 14 amino acids. This CDR3 is CASSEAGGTDTQYF. DNA of the CDR3: TGTGCCAGCAGTGAAGCGGGGGGCACAGATACGCAGTATTTT.

This chain joins TRBV3-1 (or the pseudogene TRBV3-2) and TRBJ2-1, with 10 bases that match TRBD2. From germline, CDR1 is LGHDT and CDR2 YNNKEL (reference sequence). V trimming: 0 bases; J trimming: 8 bases; junction bases outside the gene matches: 10. The CDR3 contains 17 residues. CDR3 coding DNA: TGTGCCAGCAGCCAAGATACCAGCGGGGGGGCGGGACATGAGCAGTTCTTC. Protein sequence: CASSQDTSGGAGHEQFF.

The chain links TRBV5-5 to TRBJ1-4, with TRBD1 matching 7 bases. J gave up 8 bases and V 4 bases, and 14 bases lay outside the gene matches. This CDR3 contains 16 residues. Germline CDR1 reads SGHKS; CDR2 reads YYEKEE (reference sequence). DNA for the CDR3: TGTGCCAGCAGCCGAACAGGGGCACGGCTAAAAGAAAAACTGTTTTTT. Protein product: CASSRTGARLKEKLFF. The full variable domain, completed using reference TRBV5-5 and TRBJ1-4, is DAGVTQSPTHLIKTRGQQVTLRCSPISGHKSVSWYQQVLGQGPQFIFQYYEKEERGRGNFPDRFSARQFPNYSSELNVNALLLGDSALYLCASSRTGARLKEKLFFGSGTQLSVL.

This clone was detected a few times. The rearrangement joins TRBV27 to TRBJ1-5; D is uncertain. Trimming pared 6 bases from V and 6 bases from J, leaving 15 bases between. The CDR3 loop spans 14 amino acids. The V gene's germline CDR1 is MNHEY and CDR2 SMNVEV (reference sequence). CDR3 in DNA: TGTGCCAGCAGGAATGGGCTCCCCAGTCAGCCCCAGCATTTT. Amino acid sequence: CASRNGLPSQPQHF.

The rearrangement joins TRBV6-4 to TRBJ2-2, with TRBD2 as a possible D gene (5 bases). CDR3 length: 13 residues. Trimming pared 10 bases from V and 3 bases from J, leaving 12 bases between. Per germline, CDR1 MRHNA and CDR2 SNTAGT. The CDR3 bases are TGTGCCACCGGGAACTCCTACACCGGGGAGCTGTTTTTT. Translated: CATGNSYTGELFF.

This chain joins TRBV19 and TRBJ2-2; weak D call: TRBD2 (7 bases). V lost 1 base and J 7 bases, leaving 13 bases between the germline ends. This CDR3 contains 15 residues. Germline values: CDR1 LNHDA, CDR2 SQIVND (reference sequence). Written as DNA, the CDR3 is TGTGCCAGTAGTATAGTTGGGGGGGCCCACGGGGAGCTGTTTTTT. Amino acids: CASSIVGGAHGELFF.